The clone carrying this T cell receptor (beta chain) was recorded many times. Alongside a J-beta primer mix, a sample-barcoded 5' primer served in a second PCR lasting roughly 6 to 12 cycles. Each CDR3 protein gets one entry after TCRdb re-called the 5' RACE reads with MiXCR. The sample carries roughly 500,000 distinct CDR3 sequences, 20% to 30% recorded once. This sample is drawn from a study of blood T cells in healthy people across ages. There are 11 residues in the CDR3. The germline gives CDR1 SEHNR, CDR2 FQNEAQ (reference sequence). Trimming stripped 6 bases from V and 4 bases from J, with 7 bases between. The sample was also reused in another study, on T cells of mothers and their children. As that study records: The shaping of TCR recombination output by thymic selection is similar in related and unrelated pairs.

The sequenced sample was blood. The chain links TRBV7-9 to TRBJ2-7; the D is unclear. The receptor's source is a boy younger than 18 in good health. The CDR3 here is CASSWSYEQYF. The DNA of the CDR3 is TGTGCCAGCAGTTGGTCATACGAGCAGTACTTC.